The 30 T cell receptor beta chains reported below all come from one sample, sequenced in a study of blood T cell repertoires in COVID-19. Method: immunoSEQ multiplex PCR; TCRdb's copy keeps in-frame clones and lacks some. The sample holds 270,000 or so clones, around nine tenths seen once. The sequenced sample consisted of peripheral blood. These receptors were obtained from a man aged 40-55 years with active or convalescent COVID-19.

The chain joins TRBV5-1 to TRBJ1-4; D perhaps matches TRBD1 (6 bases). Per germline, CDR1 SGHRS and CDR2 YFSETQ. V lost 1 base and J 2 bases, leaving 12 bases between the germline ends. CDR3 length: 16 amino acids. The CDR3 sequence: CASSLTGLVTNEKLFF. In nucleotides, the CDR3 is TGCGCCAGCAGCTTGACAGGGTTGGTCACTAATGAAAAACTGTTTTTT. The entire variable domain, with the rest obtained from reference TRBV5-1 and TRBJ1-4, is as follows: KAGVTQTPRYLIKTRGQQVTLSCSPISGHRSVSWYQQTPGQGLQFLFEYFSETQRNKGNFPGRFSGRQFSNSRSEMNVSTLELGDSALYLCASSLTGLVTNEKLFFGSGTQLSVL.

The chain has TRBV4-1 and TRBJ1-6, with 7 bases identical to TRBD1. The CDR3 covers 15 residues. Germline lookup yields CDR1 MGHRA and CDR2 YSYEKL. Trimming at V came to 5 bases and at J to 10 bases, leaving 11 bases not matched to a gene. CDR3 DNA: TGCGCCAGCAGCACGGGCCAGACAGGGACCTCACCCCTCCACTTT. It codes for CASSTGQTGTSPLHF.

This chain links TRBV5-1 with TRBJ1-3; 8 bases align to TRBD1. V trimming: 1 base; J trimming: 0 bases; junction bases outside the gene matches: 6. CDR3 length equals 17 residues. Germline V lookup: CDR1 SGHRS, CDR2 YFSETQ. CDR3 nucleotide sequence: TGCGCCAGCAGCTTGACAACCGGGACAGGCTCTGGAAACACCATATATTTT. This translates into CASSLTTGTGSGNTIYF.

The CDR3 DNA follows: TGCGCCAGCAGCCGCGACGGGACAGGGCACATGAACACTGAAGCTTTCTTT. Protein product: CASSRDGTGHMNTEAFF. The chain has TRBV5-1 and TRBJ1-1, with TRBD1 identical over 9 bases. This CDR3 has 17 amino acids. Germline assignment: CDR1 SGHRS and CDR2 YFSETQ. The trim removed 4 bases at V and 0 bases at J, leaving 10 bases unmatched.

The chain's CDR3 is CATSDSLGGARDTQYF. The CDR3 DNA reads TGTGCCACCAGTGATTCCCTTGGAGGGGCGCGGGATACGCAGTATTTT. The V call is TRBV24-1, the J call TRBJ2-3; D may be TRBD2 (6 bases). Germline V gives CDR1 KGHDR, CDR2 SFDVKD. The CDR3 covers 16 residues. V lost 2 bases and J 6 bases, leaving 17 bases between the germline ends.

The V call is TRBV4-1, the J call TRBJ1-5, with a tentative D call TRBD1 (6 bases). CDR3 length: 16 residues. Germline lookup yields CDR1 MGHRA and CDR2 YSYEKL. V lost 1 base to trimming and J lost 0 bases, with 10 bases between them. The CDR3 spells CASSQGTVNSNQPQHF. Here the CDR3 DNA reads TGCGCCAGCAGCCAAGGGACAGTGAATAGCAATCAGCCCCAGCATTTT.

This clone was counted a few times. As DNA, the CDR3 is TGCAGTGCTAGTGTCACTCCCAATCAGCCCCAGCATTTT. Its protein is CSASVTPNQPQHF. The V call is TRBV20-1, the J call TRBJ1-5; D uncertain. Per germline, CDR1 DFQATT and CDR2 SNEGSKA (reference sequence). CDR3 length equals 13 residues. V was shortened by 3 bases and J by 3 bases, with 9 bases between the two germline ends.

V is TRBV6-1 and J is TRBJ1-6, with 10 bases fitting TRBD1. Germline values: CDR1 MNHNS, CDR2 SASEGT. CDR3 length: 15 amino acids. Trimming removed 2 bases from V and 10 bases from J; junction bases left unmatched: 5. DNA for the CDR3: TGTGCCAGCAGTGAAATTGGGACAGGGGAATCACCCCTCCACTTT. It codes for CASSEIGTGESPLHF.

The chain has TRBV3-1 (or the pseudogene TRBV3-2) and TRBJ2-1; 11 nucleotides agree with TRBD1. J gave up 9 bases and V 5 bases, and 6 bases lay outside the gene matches. The CDR3 has 14 residues. Germline V gives CDR1 LGHDT, CDR2 YNNKEL (reference sequence). CDR3 residues: CASSIRTGGVEQFF. DNA for the CDR3: TGTGCCAGCAGCATTAGGACAGGGGGCGTTGAGCAGTTCTTC.

The genes are TRBV7-9 and TRBJ1-2; D call uncertain. This CDR3 spans 15 amino acids. V lost 1 base to trimming and J lost 4 bases, with 13 bases between them. Germline V gene data show CDR1 as SEHNR and CDR2 as FQNEAQ (reference sequence). The CDR3 reads CASSLEHPVGYGYTF. The DNA for the CDR3 is TGTGCCAGCAGCTTAGAACACCCCGTTGGCTATGGCTACACCTTC.

This chain connects TRBV27 to TRBJ2-6; 7 bases align to TRBD1. The CDR3 consists of 16 residues. Losses at the gene ends were 5 bases for V and 0 bases for J; bases not matched to a gene: 4. Germline V gives CDR1 MNHEY, CDR2 SMNVEV (reference sequence). The CDR3 protein is CASSPSGGSGANVLTF. The DNA of the CDR3 is TGTGCCAGCAGTCCCTCAGGGGGCTCTGGGGCCAACGTCCTGACTTTC.

The chain links TRBV9 to TRBJ2-7; D is perhaps TRBD1 (7 bases). CDR3 length: 14 amino acids. V lost 4 bases, J lost 5 bases, and 16 bases lay in between. Germline CDR1 is SGDLS and CDR2 is YYNGEE. CDR3 in amino acids: CASSPQGGGDEQYF. The CDR3 DNA follows: TGTGCCAGCAGCCCTCAGGGGGGCGGTGACGAGCAGTACTTC.

The chain employs TRBV3-1 (or the pseudogene TRBV3-2) and TRBJ2-2, with 7 bases that match TRBD1. The CDR3 sequence is 14 residues long. After removal of 4 bases from V and 5 bases from J, the junction contained 4 bases not matched to a gene. Germline V gene data show CDR1 as LGHDT and CDR2 as YNNKEL (reference sequence). The CDR3: CASSPLQGTGELFF. In DNA form, the CDR3 reads TGTGCCAGCAGCCCGTTACAGGGGACCGGGGAGCTGTTTTTT.

This chain connects TRBV9 to TRBJ1-2, with TRBD1 matching over 7 bases. V lost 4 bases and J lost 2; bases outside the gene matches: 5. This CDR3 comprises 14 residues. From germline, CDR1 is SGDLS and CDR2 YYNGEE. As DNA, the CDR3 is TGTGCCAGCAGCCCAGCGGACAGGAACTATGGCTACACCTTC. As protein: CASSPADRNYGYTF.

In this sample, this clone turned up once. The chain has TRBV27 and TRBJ2-2; D is possibly TRBD2 (6 bases). V was cut by 8 bases and J by 4 bases, with 17 bases left in between. The CDR3 sequence is 15 residues long. Germline loops: CDR1 MNHEY, CDR2 SMNVEV (reference sequence). The CDR3 loop reads CASGRDAGPTGELFF. DNA of the CDR3: TGTGCCAGCGGGCGCGACGCGGGACCCACCGGGGAGCTGTTTTTT.

This clone was seen just once. The CDR3 loop reads CASSQLATGGTDTQYF. CDR3 sequence (DNA): TGTGCCAGCAGCCAATTAGCCACTGGCGGCACAGATACGCAGTATTTT. The chain links TRBV3-1 (or the pseudogene TRBV3-2) to TRBJ2-3; no firm D call. CDR1 and CDR2 from the germline V gene are LGHDT and YNNKEL (reference sequence). The V end lost 2 bases, the J end lost 1 base, and 13 bases lay between the germline ends. The CDR3 totals 16 residues.

This sequence joins TRBV10-3 and TRBJ2-7; 9 positions match TRBD1. The CDR3 has 14 residues. Trimming removed 6 bases from V and 1 base from J; junction bases left unmatched: 4. Per germline, CDR1 ENHRY and CDR2 SYGVKD. The CDR3, as DNA: TGTGCCATCAGCCAGGGACAGGGATCCTACGAGCAGTACTTC. Translated: CAISQGQGSYEQYF.

In the case of this clone: The final CDR3 position lacks the conserved phenylalanine or tryptophan, pointing to a likely read error. The rearrangement uses TRBV5-6 and TRBJ1-2; no clear D gene. Germline CDR1 reads SGHDT; CDR2 reads YYEEEE. The CDR3 is 13 residues long. V was clipped by 7 bases and J by 0 bases, with 10 bases between them. For the CDR3, the DNA is TGTGCCAGCTCTGTGTGGTCTAACTATGGCTACACCCTC. This translates into CASSVWSNYGYTL.

The genes are TRBV18 and TRBJ2-5; D ambiguous. The germline gives CDR1 KGHSH, CDR2 LQKENI. V lost 5 bases to trimming and J lost 0 bases, with 7 bases between them. The CDR3 is 13 residues long. CDR3 nucleotides: TGTGCCAGCTCATCCGAGAACCAAGAGACCCAGTACTTC. Translation gives CASSSENQETQYF.

The CDR3 here is CASSLTPTGQGINYGYTF. Written as DNA, the CDR3 is TGCGCCAGCAGCTTGACCCCCACGGGACAGGGGATTAACTATGGCTACACCTTC. The J gene is TRBJ1-2, the V gene TRBV5-1; TRBD1 matches 10 bases. The CDR3 is made up of 18 amino acids. The V segment lost 1 base and the J segment 1 base; nucleotides outside the gene matches: 10. In germline, CDR1 is SGHRS, CDR2 YFSETQ. The variable domain in full, completed from reference TRBV5-1 and TRBJ1-2, reads KAGVTQTPRYLIKTRGQQVTLSCSPISGHRSVSWYQQTPGQGLQFLFEYFSETQRNKGNFPGRFSGRQFSNSRSEMNVSTLELGDSALYLCASSLTPTGQGINYGYTFGSGTRLTVV.

The chain uses TRBV14 and TRBJ2-5, with 8 nucleotides matching TRBD1. From germline, CDR1 is SGHDN and CDR2 FVKESK. The V gene end was trimmed by 1 base and the J gene end by 4 bases; junction bases not matched to a gene: 8. CDR3 length: 16 amino acids. The CDR3 sequence is CASSQVTGALRETQYF. As DNA, the CDR3 is TGTGCCAGCAGCCAAGTGACAGGGGCGTTGAGAGAGACCCAGTACTTC.

The genes are TRBV18 and TRBJ1-2; possible D gene TRBD1, 6 bases. Trimming left V 3 bases short and J 4 bases short, with 24 bases between. Germline loops: CDR1 KGHSH, CDR2 LQKENI. This CDR3 has 18 amino acids. The CDR3 DNA reads TGTGCCAGCTCACCCCGCGGACAGCACGGGACATATGGCTATGGCTACACCTTC. Translating it yields CASSPRGQHGTYGYGYTF.

V usage is TRBV19 and J usage is TRBJ2-4; 7 bases align to TRBD1. J gave up 6 bases and V 2 bases, and 13 bases lay outside the gene matches. The germline V gene has CDR1 LNHDA and CDR2 SQIVND (reference sequence). This CDR3 comprises 17 residues. CDR3 amino acids: CASSIRGGQPPRNIQYF. The CDR3 DNA reads TGTGCCAGTAGTATACGAGGGGGACAGCCGCCCAGAAACATTCAGTACTTC.

The chain has TRBV5-1 and TRBJ2-2, with TRBD2 as a possible D gene (5 bases). V lost 5 bases, J lost 4 bases, and 18 bases lay in between. Germline V gives CDR1 SGHRS, CDR2 YFSETQ. This CDR3 has 16 amino acids. CDR3 sequence: CASSYTSGVSTGELFF. In DNA form, the CDR3 reads TGCGCCAGCAGTTATACTAGTGGGGTATCCACCGGGGAGCTGTTTTTT.

The chain has TRBV9 and TRBJ1-2; D is possibly TRBD1 (6 bases). V was cut by 0 bases and J by 6 bases, with 9 bases left in between. The CDR3 consists of 13 residues. Per the germline V gene, CDR1 is SGDLS and CDR2 is YYNGEE. The CDR3 reads CASSVGGDNGYTF. CDR3 sequence (DNA): TGTGCCAGCAGCGTAGGAGGGGACAATGGCTACACCTTC.

The rearrangement links TRBV18 to TRBJ2-2; 12 positions match TRBD1. The J segment lost 3 bases and the V segment lost 3 bases, leaving 2 bases of the junction unmatched. CDR3 length: 16 residues. Per the germline V gene, CDR1 is KGHSH and CDR2 is LQKENI. This CDR3 reads CASSPGQGAYTGELFF. The CDR3 nucleotides read TGTGCCAGCTCACCGGGACAGGGGGCTTACACCGGGGAGCTGTTTTTT.

This sequence joins TRBV5-6 and TRBJ1-2, with D possibly TRBD1 on 6 matching bases. Deletions cut 0 bases from V and 10 bases from J, with 16 bases between. Germline lookup yields CDR1 SGHDT and CDR2 YYEEEE. CDR3 length: 14 amino acids. The CDR3, as DNA: TGTGCCAGCAGCTTGGGGCAGGGGCCCTATCCCTACACCTTC. Residues: CASSLGQGPYPYTF.

The chain couples TRBV21-1 to TRBJ2-7; no check of the table's D call, TRBD1, against the DNA was made. TRBV21-1 is classified as a pseudogene. The length of the CDR3 is 16 residues. The CDR3 DNA sequence: TGTGCCAGCAGCACTCACGGGACAGCCGGGCGCTACGAGCAGTACTTC. Translation: CASSTHGTAGRYEQYF.

The CDR3 nucleotides read TGTGCCAGCAGAACAGAGGGTGGGGTTGCGCCCCAGCATTTT. Encoded protein: CASRTEGGVAPQHF. The rearrangement joins TRBV2 to TRBJ1-5; D gene uncertain. The V and J ends lost 6 bases and 9 bases respectively, with 18 bases between them. Looked up from germline, CDR1 is SNHLY and CDR2 is FYNNEI. The CDR3 loop spans 14 amino acids.

The sample holds one count of this clone. The chain joins TRBV7-6 to TRBJ2-5; 9 positions agree with TRBD2. Germline V CDR1 and CDR2: SGHVS, FNYEAQ. The CDR3 is 15 amino acids. With V trimmed by 5 bases and J by 5 bases, 9 bases remained unmatched. The CDR3: CASSPIAGVGETQYF. CDR3 in DNA: TGTGCCAGCAGCCCTATAGCGGGGGTAGGCGAGACCCAGTACTTC. The entire variable domain, with the rest obtained from reference TRBV7-6 and TRBJ2-5, is as follows: GAGVSQSPRYKVTKRGQDVALRCDPISGHVSLYWYRQALGQGPEFLTYFNYEAQQDKSGLPNDRFSAERPEGSISTLTIQRTEQRDSAMYRCASSPIAGVGETQYFGPGTRLLVL.